This entry lists 22 T cell receptor beta chains sequenced from one sample in a study of T cells after yellow fever vaccination. TCRdb independently ran MiXCR on the 5' RACE reads; one entry per CDR3 protein. The table includes about 260,000 distinct CDR3 sequences, around 4.9% detected once. The starting material was CD4+ T cells sorted from PBMCs, obtained on the day of the yellow fever booster vaccination. These receptors were obtained from a man between 18 and 35 years old who received the YFV17D yellow fever vaccine.

This clonotype was seen more than once but under ten times. The chain links TRBV25-1 to TRBJ1-6; 7 nucleotides match TRBD1. This CDR3 is built from 15 residues. V lost 8 bases, J lost 7 bases, and 11 bases stayed unmatched. Germline CDR1 is MGHDK and CDR2 is SYGVNS. CDR3 nucleotide sequence: TGTGCCAGCCCGGCCCGGGACAGACTAAATTCACCCCTCCACTTT. This sequence encodes CASPARDRLNSPLHF. Full variable domain (outside the CDR3, taken from reference TRBV25-1 and TRBJ1-6): EADIYQTPRYLVIGTGKKITLECSQTMGHDKMYWYQQDPGMELHLIHYSYGVNSTEKGDLSSESTVSRIRTEHFPLTLESARPSHTSQYLCASPARDRLNSPLHFGNGTRLTVT.

The table lists this clonotype with a few counts. This chain joins TRBV6-6 and TRBJ1-2; D not certain. This CDR3 has 14 amino acids. CDR1 is MNHNY, CDR2 SVGAGI, per germline (reference sequence). V shed 6 bases and J shed 7 bases, with 18 bases lying between them. In DNA form, the CDR3 reads TGTGCCAGCAGCCCGAAAGAATCCCTCGGTGGCTACACCTTC. Translating gives CASSPKESLGGYTF.

The chain is built from TRBV28 and TRBJ1-4; D is unclear. Germline lookup yields CDR1 MDHEN and CDR2 SYDVKM. The CDR3 loop spans 15 amino acids. V gave up 3 bases and J gave up 5 bases, with 13 bases separating them. CDR3 residues: CASSFSGGLNEKLFF. The CDR3 DNA follows: TGTGCCAGCAGTTTCTCGGGCGGGCTAAATGAAAAACTGTTTTTT. Based on the CDR3 plus reference TRBV28 and TRBJ1-4, the full variable domain is DVKVTQSSRYLVKRTGEKVFLECVQDMDHENMFWYRQDPGLGLRLIYFSYDVKMKEKGDIPEGYSVSREKKERFSLILESASTNQTSMYLCASSFSGGLNEKLFFGSGTQLSVL.

The gene calls are TRBV12-3 or TRBV12-4 and TRBJ1-1; the D is unclear. V was trimmed by 10 bases and J by 1 base, leaving 7 bases between them. CDR3 size: 11 residues. The CDR3 spells CAIWENTEAFF. CDR3 nucleotides: TGTGCCATCTGGGAGAACACTGAAGCTTTCTTT.

In its sample, this clonotype was seen a few times. The chain combines TRBV9 with TRBJ2-5; either TRBD1 or TRBD2 may supply D (5 bases each). The germline V and J ends were trimmed by 3 bases and 0 bases, with 15 bases remaining between them. This CDR3 contains 16 residues. Germline CDR1 is SGDLS and CDR2 is YYNGEE. CDR3 amino acids: CASSAGTEHYQETQYF. The CDR3 DNA reads as TGTGCCAGCAGCGCGGGGACCGAACATTACCAAGAGACCCAGTACTTC.

This clonotype was detected only once. V gene TRBV19 combines with J gene TRBJ2-1, with 9 positions matching TRBD1. CDR3 length equals 12 residues. Germline loops: CDR1 LNHDA, CDR2 SQIVND (reference sequence). Trimming cost V 3 bases and J 15 bases; bases outside gene matches: 6. As DNA, the CDR3 is TGTGCCAGTAGTATCGGACAGGGGCCGGGGTTCTTC. Translated: CASSIGQGPGFF.

This clonotype was detected many times. The chain is built from TRBV12-3 or TRBV12-4 and TRBJ2-1, with TRBD2 matching 9 bases. Trimming at V came to 7 bases and at J to 7 bases, leaving 8 bases not matched to a gene. This CDR3 region has 14 residues. The CDR3 loop reads CASTLWLAGNEQFF. The DNA for the CDR3 is TGTGCCAGCACCCTTTGGCTAGCGGGGAATGAGCAGTTCTTC.

This clonotype was seen a handful of times. The chain employs TRBV3-1 and TRBJ1-2; unclear D gene. V lost 0 bases and J lost 4, with 3 bases in between. Germline loops: CDR1 LGHDT, CDR2 YNNKEL (reference sequence). The CDR3 spans 12 residues. This CDR3 is CASSQDVYGYTF. CDR3 nucleotides: TGTGCCAGCAGCCAAGATGTCTATGGCTACACCTTC.

The chain employs TRBV19 and TRBJ2-7; D gene uncertain. The CDR3 is 13 amino acids. Germline V gives CDR1 LNHDA, CDR2 SQIVND (reference sequence). V was shortened by 2 bases and J by 2 bases, with 7 bases between the two germline ends. CDR3 nucleotide sequence: TGTGCCAGTAGTATACGACTGGCCTACGAGCAGTACTTC. Translated: CASSIRLAYEQYF.

The genes are TRBV29-1 and TRBJ1-3; D uncertain. The length of the CDR3 is 12 residues. Trimming took off 4 bases at V and 2 bases at J, with 6 bases between the two ends. Germline V gene data show CDR1 as SQVTM and CDR2 as ANQGSEA. The CDR3 is CSVGATGNTIYF. The CDR3, as DNA: TGCAGCGTTGGCGCTACTGGAAACACCATATATTTT.

The chain carries TRBV19 and TRBJ1-5, with D perhaps TRBD1 (5 bases). The CDR3 extends over 15 amino acids. V shed 3 bases and J shed 5 bases, with 14 bases lying between them. Germline V gene sequence: CDR1 LNHDA, CDR2 SQIVND (reference sequence). Here the CDR3 DNA reads TGTGCCAGTAGTATCGGGGACCCAGGCGATCAGCCCCAGCATTTT. This gives the protein CASSIGDPGDQPQHF.

This clonotype was recorded at least ten times. The chain is built from TRBV4-1 and TRBJ1-5; a weak D match, TRBD1 (5 bases). The length of the CDR3 is 16 residues. Germline lookup yields CDR1 MGHRA and CDR2 YSYEKL. Trimming stripped 0 bases from V and 9 bases from J, with 18 bases between. CDR3 DNA: TGCGCCAGCAGCCAAGATGGGGCAGCCGGGCGGCTGCCCCAGCATTTT. This sequence encodes CASSQDGAAGRLPQHF.

This chain connects TRBV20-1 to TRBJ2-4; the D is unclear. Germline V lookup: CDR1 DFQATT, CDR2 SNEGSKA (reference sequence). The V end was cut by 3 bases, the J end by 8 bases, with 11 bases between. There are 12 residues in the CDR3. The CDR3 spells CSASNIGDIQYF. The DNA of the CDR3 is TGCAGTGCTAGTAACATTGGGGACATTCAGTACTTC.

Ten or more counts support this clonotype. The genes are TRBV10-3 and TRBJ1-5; D is perhaps TRBD1 (6 bases). V lost 7 bases, J lost 0 bases, and 13 bases lay in between. The CDR3 totals 15 residues. The germline V gene has CDR1 ENHRY and CDR2 SYGVKD. CDR3 nucleotide sequence: TGTGCCATCAAGGGGGGTGACGGTAGCAATCAGCCCCAGCATTTT. Its protein is CAIKGGDGSNQPQHF.

The V gene is TRBV20-1, the J gene TRBJ2-7, with TRBD1 identical over 7 bases. The J segment lost 3 bases and the V segment lost 6 bases, leaving 5 bases of the junction unmatched. The CDR3 runs 12 residues. The germline V gene encodes CDR1 DFQATT and CDR2 SNEGSKA (reference sequence). As DNA, the CDR3 is TGCAGTGCCCCGACAGGGAGCTACGAGCAGTACTTC. As protein: CSAPTGSYEQYF.

The chain employs TRBV27 and TRBJ2-1; TRBD2 matches at 7 bases. With V trimmed by 5 bases and J by 6 bases, 10 bases remained unmatched. The germline V gene has CDR1 MNHEY and CDR2 SMNVEV (reference sequence). The CDR3 is 15 amino acids. The CDR3: CASSPSGGVFNEQFF. CDR3 nucleotides: TGTGCCAGCAGTCCCTCGGGGGGAGTATTCAATGAGCAGTTCTTC.

V is TRBV11-3 and J is TRBJ1-6; D call uncertain. CDR3 length equals 13 residues. From germline, CDR1 is SGHNT and CDR2 YENEEA. V shed 0 bases and J shed 10 bases, with 7 bases lying between them. Here the CDR3 DNA reads TGTGCCAGCAGCTTAGAACCGGGATCACCCCTCCACTTT. It encodes CASSLEPGSPLHF.

This clonotype was counted ten times or more. This chain connects TRBV20-1 to TRBJ2-3; the match to TRBD1 covers 9 bases. J was trimmed by 9 bases and V by 6 bases; bases with no gene match: 4. Germline CDR1 and CDR2: DFQATT and SNEGSKA (reference sequence). The CDR3 loop spans 11 amino acids. CDR3 DNA: TGCAGTGCCCCGGGACAGGGAACGCAGTATTTT. It translates to CSAPGQGTQYF.

The chain uses TRBV9 and TRBJ2-7; 10 bases map to TRBD1. The V and J ends lost 0 bases and 3 bases, in that order; junction bases with no gene match: 3. Per the germline V gene, CDR1 is SGDLS and CDR2 is YYNGEE. This CDR3 region has 15 residues. DNA for the CDR3: TGTGCCAGCAGCGTAGGAGGACAGGGGGACTACGAGCAGTACTTC. Amino acids: CASSVGGQGDYEQYF.

The table lists this clonotype with a few counts. The chain combines TRBV4-3 with TRBJ1-2, with D hard to call. This CDR3 spans 13 amino acids. V was trimmed by 4 bases and J by 0 bases, leaving 6 bases between them. Germline CDR1 LGHNA, CDR2 YSLEER. CDR3 amino acids: CASSPLANYGYTF. CDR3 bases: TGCGCCAGCAGCCCACTGGCTAACTATGGCTACACCTTC.

The chain is built from TRBV7-9 and TRBJ2-1; D ambiguous. The CDR3 extends over 14 amino acids. Germline V gene lookup returns CDR1 SEHNR and CDR2 FQNEAQ (reference sequence). V was pared by 1 base and J by 8 bases, with 12 bases between. The CDR3 region has the DNA TGTGCCAGCAGCTTAGAACCCTATCAGTATGAGCAGTTCTTC. This encodes CASSLEPYQYEQFF.

With respect to this clonotype: A clone one base away is much larger, so this may be a read error. Because the CDR3 is missing its conserved closing phenylalanine or tryptophan, this is likely a read error. The rearrangement joins TRBV10-3 to TRBJ2-2; D tentatively fits TRBD1 or TRBD2 (5 bases each). Trimming shortened V by 5 bases and J by 0 bases, and 13 bases separated the two germline ends. The CDR3 is made up of 16 amino acids. Germline-derived CDR1 and CDR2 are ENHRY and SYGVKD. The chain's CDR3 is CAISPGTYANTGELFL. The CDR3, as DNA: TGTGCCATCAGTCCCGGGACCTATGCGAACACCGGGGAGCTGTTTCTT.